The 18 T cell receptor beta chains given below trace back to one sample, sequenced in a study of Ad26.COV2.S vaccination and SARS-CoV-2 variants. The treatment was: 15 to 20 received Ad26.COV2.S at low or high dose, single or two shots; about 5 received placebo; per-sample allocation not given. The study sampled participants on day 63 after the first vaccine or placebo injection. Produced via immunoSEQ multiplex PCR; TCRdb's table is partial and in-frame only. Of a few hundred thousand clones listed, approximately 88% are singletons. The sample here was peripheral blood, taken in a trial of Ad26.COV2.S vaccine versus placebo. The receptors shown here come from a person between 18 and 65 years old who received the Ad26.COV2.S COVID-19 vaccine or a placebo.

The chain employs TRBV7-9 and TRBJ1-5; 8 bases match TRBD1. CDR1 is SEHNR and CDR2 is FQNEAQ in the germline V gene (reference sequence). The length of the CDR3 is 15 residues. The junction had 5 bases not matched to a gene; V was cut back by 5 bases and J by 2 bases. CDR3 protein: CASSPRGRGNQPQHF. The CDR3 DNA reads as TGTGCCAGCAGCCCCAGGGGGCGCGGCAATCAGCCCCAGCATTTT.

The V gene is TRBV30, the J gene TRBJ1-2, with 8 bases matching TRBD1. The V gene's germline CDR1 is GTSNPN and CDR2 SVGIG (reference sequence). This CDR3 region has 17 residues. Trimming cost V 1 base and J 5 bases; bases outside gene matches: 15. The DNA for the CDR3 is TGTGCCTGGAGTGATATCCGGACAGGGTTTATAAAGTATGGCTACACCTTC. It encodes CAWSDIRTGFIKYGYTF.

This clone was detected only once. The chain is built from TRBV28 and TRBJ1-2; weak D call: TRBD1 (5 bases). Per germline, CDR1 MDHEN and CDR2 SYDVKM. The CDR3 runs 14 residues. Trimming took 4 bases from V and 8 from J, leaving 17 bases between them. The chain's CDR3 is CASSSQGFAKGYTF. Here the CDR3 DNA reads TGTGCCAGCAGTTCCCAGGGTTTTGCGAAGGGCTACACCTTC.

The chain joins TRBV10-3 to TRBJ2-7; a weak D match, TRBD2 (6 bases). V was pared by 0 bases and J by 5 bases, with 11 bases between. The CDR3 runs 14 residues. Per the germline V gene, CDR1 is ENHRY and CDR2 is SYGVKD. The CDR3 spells CAISESGRGDEQYF. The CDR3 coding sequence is TGTGCCATCAGTGAGTCGGGGCGGGGAGACGAGCAGTACTTC.

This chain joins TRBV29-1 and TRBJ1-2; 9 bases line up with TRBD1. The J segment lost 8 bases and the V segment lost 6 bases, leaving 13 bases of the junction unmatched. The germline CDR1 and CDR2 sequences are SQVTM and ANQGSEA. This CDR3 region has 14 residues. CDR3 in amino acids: CSVDNTGGAGGYTF. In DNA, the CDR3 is TGCAGCGTAGATAACACAGGGGGCGCAGGAGGCTACACCTTC.

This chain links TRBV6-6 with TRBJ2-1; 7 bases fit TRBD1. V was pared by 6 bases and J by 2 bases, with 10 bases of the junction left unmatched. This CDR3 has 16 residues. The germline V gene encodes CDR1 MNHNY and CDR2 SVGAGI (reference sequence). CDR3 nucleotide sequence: TGTGCCAGCAGCCCCGACAGGGATCGGACCTACAATGAGCAGTTCTTC. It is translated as CASSPDRDRTYNEQFF.

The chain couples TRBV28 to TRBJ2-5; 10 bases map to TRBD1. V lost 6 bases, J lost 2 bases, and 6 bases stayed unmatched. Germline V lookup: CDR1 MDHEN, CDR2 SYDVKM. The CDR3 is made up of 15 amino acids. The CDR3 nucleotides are TGTGCCAGCAGCCCCCCGGGACAGGGGCAAGAGACCCAGTACTTC. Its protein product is CASSPPGQGQETQYF.

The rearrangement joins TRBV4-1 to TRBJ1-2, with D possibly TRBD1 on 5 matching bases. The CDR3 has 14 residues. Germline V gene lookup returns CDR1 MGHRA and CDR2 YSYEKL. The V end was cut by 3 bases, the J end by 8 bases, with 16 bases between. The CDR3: CASSHKTVPWGYTF. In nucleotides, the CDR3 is TGCGCCAGCAGCCACAAGACAGTTCCCTGGGGCTACACCTTC.

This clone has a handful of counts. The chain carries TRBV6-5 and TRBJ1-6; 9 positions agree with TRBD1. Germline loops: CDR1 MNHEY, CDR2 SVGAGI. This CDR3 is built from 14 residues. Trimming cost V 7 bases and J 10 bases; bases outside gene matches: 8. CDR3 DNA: TGTGCCAGCACCAAGGGACAGGGTAGCTCACCCCTCCACTTT. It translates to CASTKGQGSSPLHF.

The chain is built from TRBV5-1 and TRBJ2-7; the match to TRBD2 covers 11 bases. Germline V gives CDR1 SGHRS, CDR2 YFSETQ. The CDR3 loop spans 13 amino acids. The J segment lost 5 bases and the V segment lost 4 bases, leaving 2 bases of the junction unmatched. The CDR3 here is CASSLSGGDEQYF. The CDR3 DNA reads TGCGCCAGCAGCCTTAGCGGGGGGGACGAGCAGTACTTC.

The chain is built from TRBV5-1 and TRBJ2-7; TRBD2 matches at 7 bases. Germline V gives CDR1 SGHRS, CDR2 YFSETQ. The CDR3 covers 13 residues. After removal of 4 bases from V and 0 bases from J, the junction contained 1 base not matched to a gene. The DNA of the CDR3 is TGCGCCAGCAGCCGGGGGGACTCCTACGAGCAGTACTTC. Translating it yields CASSRGDSYEQYF.

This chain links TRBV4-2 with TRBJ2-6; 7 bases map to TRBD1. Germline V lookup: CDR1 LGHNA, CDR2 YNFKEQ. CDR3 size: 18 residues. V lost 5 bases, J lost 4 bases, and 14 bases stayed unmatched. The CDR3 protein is CASSGIGTASPGANVLTF. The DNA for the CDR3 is TGTGCCAGCAGCGGAATAGGGACAGCCTCACCCGGGGCCAACGTCCTGACTTTC.

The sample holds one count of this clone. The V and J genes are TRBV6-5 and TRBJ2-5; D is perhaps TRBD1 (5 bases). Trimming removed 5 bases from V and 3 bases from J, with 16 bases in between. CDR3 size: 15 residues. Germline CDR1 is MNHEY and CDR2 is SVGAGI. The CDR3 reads CASSLLRVPEETQYF. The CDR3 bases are TGTGCCAGCAGTCTCCTCAGGGTCCCAGAAGAGACCCAGTACTTC.

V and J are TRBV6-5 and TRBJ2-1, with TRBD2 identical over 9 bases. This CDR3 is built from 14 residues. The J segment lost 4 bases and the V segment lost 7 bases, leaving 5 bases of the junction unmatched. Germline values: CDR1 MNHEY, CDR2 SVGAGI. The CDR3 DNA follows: TGTGCCAGCACTCAGCGGGGGGCTTACAATGAGCAGTTCTTC. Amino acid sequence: CASTQRGAYNEQFF.

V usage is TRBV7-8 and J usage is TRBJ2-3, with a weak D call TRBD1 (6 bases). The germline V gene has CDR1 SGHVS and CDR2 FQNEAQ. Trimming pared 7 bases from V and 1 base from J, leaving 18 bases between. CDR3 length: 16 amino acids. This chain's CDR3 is CASKQTGGFGTDTQYF. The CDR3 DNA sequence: TGTGCCAGCAAACAGACAGGCGGTTTCGGCACAGATACGCAGTATTTT.

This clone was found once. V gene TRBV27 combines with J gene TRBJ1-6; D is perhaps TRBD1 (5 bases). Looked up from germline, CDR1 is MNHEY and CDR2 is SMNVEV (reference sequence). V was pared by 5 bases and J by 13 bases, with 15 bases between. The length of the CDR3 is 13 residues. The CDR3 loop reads CASSPPGLFPLHF. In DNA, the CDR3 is TGTGCCAGCAGTCCCCCGGGGCTTTTCCCCCTCCACTTT.

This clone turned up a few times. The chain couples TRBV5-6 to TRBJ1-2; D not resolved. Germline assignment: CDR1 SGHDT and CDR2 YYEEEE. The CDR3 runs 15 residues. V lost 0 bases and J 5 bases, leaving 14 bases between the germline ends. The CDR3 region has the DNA TGTGCCAGCAGCTTGGGGGCCCGCGGGGAGTATGGCTACACCTTC. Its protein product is CASSLGARGEYGYTF. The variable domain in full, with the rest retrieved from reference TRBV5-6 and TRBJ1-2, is DAGVTQSPTHLIKTRGQQVTLRCSPKSGHDTVSWYQQALGQGPQFIFQYYEEEERQRGNFPDRFSGHQFPNYSSELNVNALLLGDSALYLCASSLGARGEYGYTFGSGTRLTVV.

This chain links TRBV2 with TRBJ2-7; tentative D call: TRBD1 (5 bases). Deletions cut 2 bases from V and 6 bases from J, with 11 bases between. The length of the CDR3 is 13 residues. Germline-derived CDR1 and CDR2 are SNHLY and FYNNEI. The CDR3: CASSERQMGEQYF. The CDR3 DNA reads TGTGCCAGCAGTGAACGACAGATGGGCGAGCAGTACTTC.